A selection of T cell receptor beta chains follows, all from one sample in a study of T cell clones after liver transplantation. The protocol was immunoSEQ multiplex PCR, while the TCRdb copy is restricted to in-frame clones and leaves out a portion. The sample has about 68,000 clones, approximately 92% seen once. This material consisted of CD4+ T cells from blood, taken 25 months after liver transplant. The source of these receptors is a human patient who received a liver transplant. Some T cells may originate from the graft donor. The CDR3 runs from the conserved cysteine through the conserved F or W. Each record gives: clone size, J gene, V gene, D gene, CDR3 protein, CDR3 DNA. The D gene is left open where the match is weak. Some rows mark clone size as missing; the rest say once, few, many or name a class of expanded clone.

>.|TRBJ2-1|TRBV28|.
CASSPQFF
TGTGCCAGCAGCCCGCAGTTCTTC
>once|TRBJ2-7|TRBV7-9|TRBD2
CASSLGLAGSEQYF
TGTGCCAGCAGCTTAGGACTAGCAGGCTCCGAGCAGTACTTC
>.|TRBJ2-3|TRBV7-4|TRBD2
CASSLVAGERTDTQYF
TGTGCCAGCAGCCTAGTAGCGGGAGAACGCACAGATACGCAGTATTTT
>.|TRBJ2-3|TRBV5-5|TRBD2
CASSLTSGVTDTQYF
TGTGCCAGCAGCTTGACTAGCGGGGTCACAGATACGCAGTATTTT
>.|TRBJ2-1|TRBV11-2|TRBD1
CASTTSYRGVGSYNEQFF
TGTGCCAGCACCACGTCGTACAGGGGCGTCGGATCCTACAATGAGCAGTTCTTC
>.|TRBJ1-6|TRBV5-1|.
CASSQGPGNSPLHF
TGCGCCAGCAGCCAGGGACCGGGGAATTCACCCCTCCACTTT
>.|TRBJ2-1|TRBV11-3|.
CASSPGTEYEQFF
TGTGCCAGCAGCCCCGGGACGGAGTATGAGCAGTTCTTC
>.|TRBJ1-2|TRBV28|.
CASSPRGTVYGYTF
TGTGCCAGCAGTCCCAGGGGAACGGTGTATGGCTACACCTTC
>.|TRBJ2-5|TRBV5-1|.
CASSLGSRRTGETQYF
TGCGCCAGCAGCTTGGGGTCCCGTAGAACTGGGGAGACCCAGTACTTC
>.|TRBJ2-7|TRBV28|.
CASREGRNYEQYF
TGTGCCAGCAGGGAAGGCCGAAACTACGAGCAGTACTTC
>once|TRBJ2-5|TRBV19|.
CASSKGGGPGETQYF
TGTGCCAGTAGCAAAGGGGGAGGGCCAGGGGAGACCCAGTACTTC
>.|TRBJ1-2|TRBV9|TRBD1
CASSVGTGGSPGYTF
TGTGCCAGCAGCGTAGGGACAGGGGGGTCCCCGGGCTACACCTTC
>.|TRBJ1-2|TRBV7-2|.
CASSLSGYNGYTF
TGTGCCAGCAGCTTGTCCGGGTATAATGGCTACACCTTC
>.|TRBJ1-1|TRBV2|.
CASSRRENTEAFF
TGTGCCAGCAGCCGAAGAGAGAACACTGAAGCTTTCTTT
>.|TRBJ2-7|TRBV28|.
CATLAGSPYEQYF
TGTGCCACCCTGGCGGGCAGTCCCTACGAGCAGTACTTC
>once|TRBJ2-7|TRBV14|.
CASSQNLEISEQYF
TGTGCCAGCAGCCAAAATCTAGAAATAAGCGAGCAGTACTTC
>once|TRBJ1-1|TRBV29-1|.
CSVRMGQNTEAFF
TGCAGCGTCCGTATGGGACAGAACACTGAAGCTTTCTTT
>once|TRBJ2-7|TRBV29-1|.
CSGKDSYSYEQYF
TGCAGCGGCAAAGACTCATACTCCTACGAGCAGTACTTC